This T cell receptor beta chain was captured by sequencing in a study of CD8+CD57+ T cells in acquired aplastic anemia. The wider study: CD4+ and CD8+ cells, once sorted, gave DNA averaging about 3 ug. Healthy donors had, on average, approximately 11 million reads for their CD4+ cells.

Germline lookup yields CDR1 ENHRY and CDR2 SYGVKD. This CDR3 comprises 14 residues. V shed 0 bases and J shed 5 bases, with 10 bases lying between them. TCR beta VDJ and CDR3 were profiled, and genomic DNA was the template. From the reads, TCRdb called clonotypes with MiXCR, one entry per CDR3 protein. The sample carries about 180,000 distinct CDR3 sequences, just over 45% recorded once. Findings and limits, study-wide: Overlap between patients and controls comprised some 31 CD8+ CDR3 sequences.

As for this clonotype: Its antigen remains unidentified.

The sequence was collected from a human donor in good health. Sequencing input: sorted CD4+, CD8+, or CD8+CD57+ T cells (not recorded which) from PBMCs. V usage is TRBV10-3 and J usage is TRBJ2-5; D is unclear. The chain's CDR3 is CAISESGAGETQYF. DNA of the CDR3: TGTGCCATCAGTGAGTCAGGAGCCGGGGAGACCCAGTACTTC.